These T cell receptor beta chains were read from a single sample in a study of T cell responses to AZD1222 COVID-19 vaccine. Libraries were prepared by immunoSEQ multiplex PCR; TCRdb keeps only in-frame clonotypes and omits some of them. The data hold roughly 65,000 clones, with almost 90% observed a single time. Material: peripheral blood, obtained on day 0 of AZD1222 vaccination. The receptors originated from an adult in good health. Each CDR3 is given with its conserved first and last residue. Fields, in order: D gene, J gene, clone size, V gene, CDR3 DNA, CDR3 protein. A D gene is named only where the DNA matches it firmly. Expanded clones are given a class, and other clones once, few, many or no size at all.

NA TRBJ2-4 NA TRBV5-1 TGCGCCAGCAGCTTGGTTGGGGGGCCCAAAAACATTCAGTACTTC CASSLVGGPKNIQYF
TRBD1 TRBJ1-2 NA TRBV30 TGTGCCTGGAGCCCGCCGACAGGGTTCTATGGCTACACCTTC CAWSPPTGFYGYTF
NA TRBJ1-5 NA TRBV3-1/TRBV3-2 TGTGCCAGCAGCCAAGATCCGGCGACAGTATACAATCAGCCCCAGCATTTT CASSQDPATVYNQPQHF
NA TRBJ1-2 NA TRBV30 TGTGCCTGGAAGGCAGGAATACTAAACTATGGCTACACCTTC CAWKAGILNYGYTF
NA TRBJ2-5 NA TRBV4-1 TGCGCCAGCAGCCAAGAAATGGGGACCCAGTACTTC CASSQEMGTQYF
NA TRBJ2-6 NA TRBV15 TGTGCCACCAGCAGGGAGATACCCGGGCTCTCTGGGGCCAACGTCCTGACTTTC CATSREIPGLSGANVLTF
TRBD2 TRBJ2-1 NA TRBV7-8 TGTGCCAGCAGTACAGGGACTAGCGGTCGAAGTGAGCAGTTCTTC CASSTGTSGRSEQFF
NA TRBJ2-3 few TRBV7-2 TGTGCCAGCAGCTACGTCCAGACCCGAACAGATACGCAGTATTTT CASSYVQTRTDTQYF
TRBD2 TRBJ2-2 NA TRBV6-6 TGTGCCAGCAGTTACGGGACTAGCGAGGCCGGGGAGCTGTTTTTT CASSYGTSEAGELFF
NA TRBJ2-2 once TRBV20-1 TGCAGTGCTGGGAACACCGGGGAGCTGTTTTTT CSAGNTGELFF
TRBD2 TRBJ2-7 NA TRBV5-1 TGCGCCAGCAGGCGGGGACTAGCGGGAGGGCCGGGTTCCTACGAGCAGTACTTC CASRRGLAGGPGSYEQYF
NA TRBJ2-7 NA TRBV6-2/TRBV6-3 TGTGCCAGCAGTTACTCGCAGGTACCCTACGAGCAGTACTTC CASSYSQVPYEQYF
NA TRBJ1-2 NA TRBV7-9 TGTGCCAGCTCAGCGGTGGACTATGGCTACACCTTC CASSAVDYGYTF
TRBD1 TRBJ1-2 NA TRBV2 TGTGCCAATTTGGACAGGGGCTATGGCTACACCTTC CANLDRGYGYTF
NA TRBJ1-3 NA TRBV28 TGTGCCAGCAGCCATAGTTCTTTCCTATATTTT CASSHSSFLYF
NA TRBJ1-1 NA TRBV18 TGTGCCAGCACAACGGGACAGAACACTGAAGCTTTCTTT CASTTGQNTEAFF
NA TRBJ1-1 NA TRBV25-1 TGTGCCAGCAGTGGAGCCGGGACCGGTGACACTGAAGCTTTCTTT CASSGAGTGDTEAFF
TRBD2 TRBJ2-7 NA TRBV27 TGTGCCAGCAGTTTACGGGGACTAGCGGGAACGGCTTATCTTAACGAGCAGTACTTC CASSLRGLAGTAYLNEQYF
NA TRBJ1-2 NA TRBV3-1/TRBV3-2 TGTGCCAGCAGCCCGGGACGCAACTATGGCTACACCTTC CASSPGRNYGYTF
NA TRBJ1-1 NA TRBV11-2 TGTGCCAGCAGCTTCATTAGTGGGAACACTGAAGCTTTCTTT CASSFISGNTEAFF
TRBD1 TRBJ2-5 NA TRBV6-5 TGTGCCAGCAGTTACGACAGGGTCCTATACCAAGAGACCCAGTACTTC CASSYDRVLYQETQYF
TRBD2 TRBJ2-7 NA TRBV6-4 TGTGCCAGCAGCCGGACTAGCGGGAAGATTGACGAGCAGTACTTC CASSRTSGKIDEQYF
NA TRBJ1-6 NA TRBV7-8 TGTGCCAGCAGCTTAGCGCAGGGCAGGGCCTCACCCCTCCACTTT CASSLAQGRASPLHF
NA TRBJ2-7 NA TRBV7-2 TGTGCCAGCAGCTTCTGGGGGCCTCAAGGGGAGCAGTACTTC CASSFWGPQGEQYF
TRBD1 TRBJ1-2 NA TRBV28 TGTGCCAGCAGCTCGACAGGGTTTCGCGGCTACACCTTC CASSSTGFRGYTF
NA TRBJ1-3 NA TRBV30 TGTGCTCTACAGGGCGGCTCTGGAAACACCATATATTTT CALQGGSGNTIYF
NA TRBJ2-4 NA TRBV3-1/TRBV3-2 TGTGCCAGCAGCCAGACCGTTTGGGGGACCCTAGGACCCAAAAACATTCAGTACTTC CASSQTVWGTLGPKNIQYF